These 20 T cell receptor beta chains originate from one sample sequenced in a study of shared clonotypes between healthy human individuals. Clones were sequenced by immunoSEQ multiplex PCR, and TCRdb holds only the in-frame ones, with some missing. The table lists 2 million to 2.5 million clones, 85% to 95% of them singletons. What was sequenced was naive CD4+ T cells from PBMCs. Subset here: CD45RA+ positively selected. These receptors were collected from a man aged 18-30 years in good health. Some clones in this sample may be carry-over from other donors' samples.

The rearrangement links TRBV7-9 to TRBJ1-2; TRBD1 might be the D (6 bases). The length of the CDR3 is 15 residues. CDR1 and CDR2 (germline): SEHNR, FQNEAQ (reference sequence). V was shortened by 3 bases and J by 4 bases, with 15 bases between the two germline ends. CDR3 sequence: CASSFRGGESYGYTF. CDR3 in DNA: TGTGCCAGCAGCTTTAGGGGGGGAGAGAGCTATGGCTACACCTTC.

The chain employs TRBV5-1 and TRBJ2-1; the match to TRBD2 covers 8 bases. Losses at the gene ends were 2 bases for V and 9 bases for J; bases not matched to a gene: 4. Germline V gives CDR1 SGHRS, CDR2 YFSETQ. This CDR3 contains 13 residues. CDR3 amino acids: CASSLLAGSEQFF. Here the CDR3 DNA reads TGCGCCAGCAGCTTATTAGCGGGAAGTGAGCAGTTCTTC.

V is TRBV9 and J is TRBJ2-1; the D gene is possibly TRBD1 (5 bases). Trimming cost V 1 base and J 5 bases, with 13 bases left between them. Germline CDR1 is SGDLS and CDR2 is YYNGEE. The CDR3 has 15 amino acids. In nucleotides, the CDR3 is TGTGCCAGCAGCGTAAACCCGTTGACAGACAATGAGCAGTTCTTC. Protein: CASSVNPLTDNEQFF.

The chain links TRBV7-9 to TRBJ2-7; 10 nucleotides match TRBD1. The CDR3 has 14 amino acids. The germline CDR1 and CDR2 sequences are SEHNR and FQNEAQ (reference sequence). The V segment lost 5 bases and the J segment 2 bases; nucleotides outside the gene matches: 3. Written as DNA, the CDR3 is TGTGCCAGCAGCCGACAGGGGGCTGCCTACGAGCAGTACTTC. Its translation is CASSRQGAAYEQYF.

Worth noting for this clone: This specimen includes other DNA sequences encoding the same CDR3. This chain joins TRBV5-1 and TRBJ2-5, with a possible D match to TRBD1 (6 bases). This CDR3 has 14 amino acids. Germline CDR1 reads SGHRS; CDR2 reads YFSETQ. V shed 2 bases and J shed 1 base, with 9 bases lying between them. Here the CDR3 DNA reads TGCGCCAGCAGCTTACAGACAGGCCAAGAGACCCAGTACTTC. Its protein product is CASSLQTGQETQYF.

This chain joins TRBV5-1 and TRBJ1-5; D is possibly TRBD1 (5 bases). CDR3 length: 15 residues. V was cut by 4 bases and J by 7 bases, with 18 bases left in between. The germline V gene has CDR1 SGHRS and CDR2 YFSETQ. The CDR3 region has the DNA TGCGCCAGCAGCCCCGTCCCGGGGCGGGAGCAGCCCCAGCATTTT. It encodes CASSPVPGREQPQHF.

Only one count was recorded for this clone. Other nucleotide sequences in the sample specify the same CDR3. The V call is TRBV5-1, the J call TRBJ1-1; tentatively, D is TRBD1 (6 bases). Per germline, CDR1 SGHRS and CDR2 YFSETQ. This CDR3 spans 15 amino acids. Trimming stripped 0 bases from V and 1 base from J, with 10 bases between. As DNA, the CDR3 is TGCGCCAGCAGCTTGGCCGGGACACAGAACACTGAAGCTTTCTTT. It translates to CASSLAGTQNTEAFF. Looking up the rest from reference TRBV5-1 and TRBJ1-1 gives the full variable domain: KAGVTQTPRYLIKTRGQQVTLSCSPISGHRSVSWYQQTPGQGLQFLFEYFSETQRNKGNFPGRFSGRQFSNSRSEMNVSTLELGDSALYLCASSLAGTQNTEAFFGQGTRLTVV.

J is TRBJ1-2 and V is TRBV5-6, with a possible D match to TRBD1 (6 bases). This CDR3 comprises 18 residues. Germline V gene sequence: CDR1 SGHDT, CDR2 YYEEEE. V was cut by 3 bases and J by 8 bases, with 29 bases left in between. The CDR3, as DNA: TGTGCCAGCAGCTATTCCCCACTACAGGGAGGCCGAACTCGGGGCTACACCTTC. It encodes CASSYSPLQGGRTRGYTF.

The rearrangement links TRBV5-1 to TRBJ2-5; a weak D match, TRBD2 (6 bases). This CDR3 comprises 15 residues. Germline CDR1 and CDR2: SGHRS and YFSETQ. V lost 0 bases to trimming and J lost 3 bases, with 12 bases between them. The CDR3 DNA is TGCGCCAGCAGCTTGGCTAGCGCGATAGAAGAGACCCAGTACTTC. Translated, it gives CASSLASAIEETQYF. Full variable domain (missing parts from reference TRBV5-1 and TRBJ2-5): KAGVTQTPRYLIKTRGQQVTLSCSPISGHRSVSWYQQTPGQGLQFLFEYFSETQRNKGNFPGRFSGRQFSNSRSEMNVSTLELGDSALYLCASSLASAIEETQYFGPGTRLLVL.

The genes are TRBV29-1 and TRBJ1-2, with D possibly TRBD1 on 5 matching bases. This CDR3 has 11 residues. The germline V gene encodes CDR1 SQVTM and CDR2 ANQGSEA. Trimming cost V 5 bases and J 6 bases, with 10 bases left between them. This chain's CDR3 is CSVFGGDGYTF. The CDR3 DNA is TGCAGCGTTTTTGGGGGGGATGGCTACACCTTC.

The chain links TRBV5-4 to TRBJ2-4, with no clear D. Germline-derived CDR1 and CDR2 are SGHNT and YYREEE (reference sequence). CDR3 length: 14 amino acids. V lost 2 bases and J lost 9, with 15 bases in between. The CDR3 reads CASSLGRPVGIQYF. The DNA for the CDR3 is TGTGCCAGCAGCTTAGGTAGGCCCGTCGGCATTCAGTACTTC.

The chain uses TRBV11-2 and TRBJ2-1; D not resolved. V was pared by 1 base and J by 7 bases, with 17 bases between. This CDR3 region has 16 residues. The germline CDR1 and CDR2 sequences are SGHAT and FQNNGV. The chain's CDR3 is CASSLGQRAGRNEQFF. The CDR3 DNA sequence: TGTGCCAGCAGCTTAGGGCAAAGGGCAGGTAGGAATGAGCAGTTCTTC.

The CDR3 loop reads CAWRPLAANTGELFF. The CDR3 coding sequence is TGTGCCTGGAGGCCTCTAGCGGCGAACACCGGGGAGCTGTTTTTT. The chain couples TRBV30 to TRBJ2-2; 7 nucleotides align to TRBD2. The J segment lost 0 bases and the V segment lost 3 bases, leaving 4 bases of the junction unmatched. This CDR3 comprises 15 residues. Germline V gives CDR1 GTSNPN, CDR2 SVGIG (reference sequence).

The J gene is TRBJ2-3, the V gene TRBV18; D not certain. CDR3 length: 15 amino acids. Trimming pared 1 base from V and 4 bases from J, leaving 12 bases between. Germline V gives CDR1 KGHSH, CDR2 LQKENI. CDR3 protein: CASSPLGSDSDTQYF. CDR3 DNA: TGTGCCAGCTCACCACTGGGCAGTGATTCAGATACGCAGTATTTT.

The rearrangement links TRBV11-2 to TRBJ1-4; 10 bases are a match to TRBD1. V gave up 5 bases and J gave up 6 bases; unmatched junction bases: 6. The CDR3 has 15 amino acids. CDR1 is SGHAT and CDR2 is FQNNGV in the germline V gene. The CDR3 spells CASSLGTGEYEKLFF. For the CDR3, the DNA is TGTGCCAGCAGCCTCGGGACAGGGGAATATGAAAAACTGTTTTTT.

The gene calls are TRBV27 and TRBJ1-2; D is ambiguous. The germline CDR1 and CDR2 sequences are MNHEY and SMNVEV (reference sequence). The CDR3 is 16 residues long. With 2 bases removed from V and 4 bases from J, the gap between germline ends came to 17 bases. In DNA form, the CDR3 reads TGTGCCAGCAGTTTACTCACCCCACGGGGTGGCTATGGCTACACCTTC. Protein sequence: CASSLLTPRGGYGYTF.

V and J are TRBV28 and TRBJ2-1, with no clear D. The ends were cut back, 2 bases at V and 2 bases at J, with 13 bases in the middle. CDR1 MDHEN and CDR2 SYDVKM come from the germline V gene. The CDR3 runs to 16 residues. This CDR3 is CASSLPRRAAYNEQFF. Written as DNA, the CDR3 is TGTGCCAGCAGTTTACCTCGCCGAGCCGCCTACAATGAGCAGTTCTTC.

In DNA, the CDR3 is TGTGCCAGCAGAGGCGGGGTATACAATGAGCAGTTCTTC. Protein: CASRGGVYNEQFF. V is TRBV6-1 and J is TRBJ2-1; weak D call: TRBD2 (6 bases). V lost 6 bases and J lost 4, with 10 bases in between. The CDR3 totals 13 residues. The germline V gene has CDR1 MNHNS and CDR2 SASEGT.

V gene TRBV14 combines with J gene TRBJ1-3; maybe TRBD1 (6 bases). The CDR3 has 15 amino acids. Germline assignment: CDR1 SGHDN and CDR2 FVKESK. V was cut by 1 base and J by 2 bases, with 9 bases left in between. The CDR3 loop is CASSQARTAGNTIYF. Here the CDR3 DNA reads TGTGCCAGCAGCCAAGCCCGGACAGCTGGAAACACCATATATTTT.

This chain connects TRBV28 to TRBJ1-4, with 9 bases aligning to TRBD1. With 3 bases clipped from V and 8 bases from J, the junction kept 4 bases outside the gene matches. This CDR3 is 14 amino acids long. Per germline, CDR1 MDHEN and CDR2 SYDVKM. The chain's CDR3 is CASSFRTGVEKLFF. In DNA form, the CDR3 reads TGTGCCAGCAGTTTCCGGACAGGGGTCGAAAAACTGTTTTTT.